The next 3 T cell receptor beta chains were all read from a single sample in a study of shared clonotypes between healthy human individuals. TCRdb keeps only in-frame clones here, not all; method: immunoSEQ multiplex PCR. The sample lists approximately 530,000 clones, approximately 94% occurring once. The source material was naive CD4+ T cells sorted from blood. Subset: CD45RA+ positively selected. These receptors all stem from a woman aged 25-40 years in good health.

V is TRBV28 and J is TRBJ1-6; no clear D. Between the trimmed V and J ends, which lost 6 bases and 5 bases, there was a span of 11 bases. Per the germline V gene, CDR1 is MDHEN and CDR2 is SYDVKM. CDR3 length: 14 residues. CDR3 in amino acids: CASSQMENNSPLHF. In DNA, the CDR3 is TGTGCCAGCAGCCAGATGGAGAATAATTCACCCCTCCACTTT.

The chain recombines TRBV28 with TRBJ2-7; D is undetermined. Germline-derived CDR1 and CDR2 are MDHEN and SYDVKM. The CDR3 has 16 residues. Trimming took off 7 bases at V and 1 base at J, with 20 bases between the two ends. The DNA of the CDR3 is TGTGCCAGCAACGCTCCGACCAAGTCTTTTTCCTACGAGCAGTACTTC. Translated, it gives CASNAPTKSFSYEQYF.

V is TRBV11-2 and J is TRBJ1-2, with D uncertain. Germline V CDR1 and CDR2: SGHAT, FQNNGV. CDR3 length equals 12 residues. Trimming shortened V by 1 base and J by 7 bases, and 7 bases separated the two germline ends. For the CDR3, the DNA is TGTGCCAGCAGCTTAGGCAATGGTGGCTACACCTTC. Translation gives CASSLGNGGYTF.